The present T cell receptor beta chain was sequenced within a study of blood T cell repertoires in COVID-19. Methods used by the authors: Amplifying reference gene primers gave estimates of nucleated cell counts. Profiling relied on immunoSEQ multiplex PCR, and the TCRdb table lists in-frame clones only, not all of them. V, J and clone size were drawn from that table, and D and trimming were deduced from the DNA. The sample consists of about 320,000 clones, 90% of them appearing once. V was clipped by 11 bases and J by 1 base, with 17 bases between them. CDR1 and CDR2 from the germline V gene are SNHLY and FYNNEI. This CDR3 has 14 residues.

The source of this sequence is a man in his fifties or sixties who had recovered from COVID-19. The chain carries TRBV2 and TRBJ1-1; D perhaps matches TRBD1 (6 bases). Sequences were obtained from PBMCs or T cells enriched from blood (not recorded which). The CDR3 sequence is CALVGGRGNTEAFF. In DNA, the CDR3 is TGTGCCCTCGTCGGGGGGCGCGGGAACACTGAAGCTTTCTTT. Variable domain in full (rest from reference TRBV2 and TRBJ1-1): EPEVTQTPSHQVTQMGQEVILRCVPISNHLYFYWYRQILGQKVEFLVSFYNNEISEKSEIFDDQFSVERPDGSNFTLKIRSTKLEDSAMYFCALVGGRGNTEAFFGQGTRLTVV.